This passage covers 24 T cell receptor beta chains from one sample sequenced in a study of blood T cell repertoires in COVID-19. Measured with immunoSEQ multiplex PCR; TCRdb has only the in-frame clones, and not every one. The sample records tens of thousands of clones, approximately 90% being singletons. Sample: peripheral blood. These receptors were taken from a man between 60 and 75 years old with acute or convalescent COVID-19.

This clone was observed many times. The V and J genes are TRBV4-3 and TRBJ1-2; 8 bases match TRBD1. From germline, CDR1 is LGHNA and CDR2 YSLEER. The CDR3 extends over 16 amino acids. V was pared by 0 bases and J by 4 bases, with 7 bases of the junction left unmatched. The CDR3 DNA follows: TGCGCCAGCAGCCAAGATCGGGCAGGGGGCTTCTATGGCTACACCTTC. This encodes CASSQDRAGGFYGYTF.

The CDR3 sequence is CASSSRGMGTDTQYF. The CDR3, as DNA: TGTGCCAGCAGCTCCCGGGGGATGGGGACAGATACGCAGTATTTT. The chain combines TRBV9 with TRBJ2-3; a possible D gene is TRBD2 (6 bases). Trimming took 4 bases from V and 3 from J, leaving 15 bases between them. This CDR3 contains 15 residues. Germline values: CDR1 SGDLS, CDR2 YYNGEE.

This clone was detected once. The rearrangement links TRBV10-2 to TRBJ1-2; tentative D call: TRBD1 (5 bases). CDR1 WSHSY and CDR2 SAAADI come from the germline V gene. V shed 4 bases and J shed 5 bases, with 11 bases lying between them. The CDR3 is 13 residues long. Here the CDR3 DNA reads TGCGCCAGCAGTGTGCGGGGGGATTATGGCTACACCTTC. Amino acid sequence: CASSVRGDYGYTF.

V usage is TRBV24-1 and J usage is TRBJ2-1; D unresolved. V lost 1 base to trimming and J lost 6 bases, with 3 bases between them. Germline assignment: CDR1 KGHDR and CDR2 SFDVKD. The length of the CDR3 is 12 residues. This CDR3 reads CATSDFSNEQFF. DNA for the CDR3: TGTGCCACCAGTGATTTCTCCAATGAGCAGTTCTTC.

The chain combines TRBV10-3 with TRBJ1-1; weak D call: TRBD1 (6 bases). Trimming stripped 11 bases from V and 1 base from J, with 11 bases between. The CDR3 loop spans 12 amino acids. CDR1 is ENHRY, CDR2 SYGVKD, per germline. This CDR3 is CAAMTGNTEAFF. The DNA for the CDR3 is TGTGCCGCGATGACAGGGAACACTGAAGCTTTCTTT.

The chain recombines TRBV7-2 with TRBJ2-3; 7 nucleotides line up with TRBD2. Trimming cost V 5 bases and J 1 base; bases outside gene matches: 9. Germline-derived CDR1 and CDR2 are SGHTA and FQGNSA. CDR3 length equals 16 residues. The CDR3: CASSISGVRRTDTQYF. In DNA, the CDR3 is TGTGCCAGCAGCATCAGCGGGGTACGGCGCACAGATACGCAGTATTTT.

The rearrangement joins TRBV19 to TRBJ1-1; D is unclear. V lost 3 bases to trimming and J lost 2 bases, with 13 bases between them. The V gene's germline CDR1 is LNHDA and CDR2 SQIVND (reference sequence). The CDR3 spans 15 residues. The CDR3 DNA reads as TGTGCCAGTAGTATTTATCGGGGTTATAACACTGAAGCTTTCTTT. Protein product: CASSIYRGYNTEAFF.

The chain links TRBV5-8 to TRBJ1-1; D gene ambiguous. Trimming left V 4 bases short and J 5 bases short, with 15 bases between. The CDR3 is 14 amino acids. The germline CDR1 and CDR2 sequences are SGHTS and YDEGEE. CDR3 region: CASSPGGGWTEAFF. The CDR3 region has the DNA TGTGCCAGCAGCCCGGGAGGAGGGTGGACTGAAGCTTTCTTT.

The V call is TRBV5-1, the J call TRBJ2-2, with 7 positions matching TRBD1. The CDR3 has 15 residues. Unmatched junction bases numbered 4, after V lost 0 bases and J lost 5 bases. Germline-derived CDR1 and CDR2 are SGHRS and YFSETQ. DNA for the CDR3: TGCGCCAGCAGCTTGGCGCAGGGGGTTACCGGGGAGCTGTTTTTT. It codes for CASSLAQGVTGELFF.

DNA for the CDR3: TGTGCCAGCTCACCCGACAAGTGGGGCCATGGCTACACCTTC. Translation: CASSPDKWGHGYTF. The genes are TRBV18 and TRBJ1-2; possibly TRBD1 for D (5 bases). Deletions cut 3 bases from V and 6 bases from J, with 14 bases between. The CDR3 loop spans 14 amino acids. Germline V CDR1 and CDR2: KGHSH, LQKENI.

The V call is TRBV5-4, the J call TRBJ1-1; D perhaps matches TRBD1 (5 bases). V was pared by 1 base and J by 7 bases, with 14 bases between. Germline-derived CDR1 and CDR2 are SGHNT and YYREEE (reference sequence). The CDR3 has 14 amino acids. The CDR3 nucleotides are TGTGCCAGCAGCTTGTCGCAGGTGCAGGGTGAAGCTTTCTTT. It encodes CASSLSQVQGEAFF. The full variable domain, with the rest looked up from reference TRBV5-4 and TRBJ1-1, is ETGVTQSPTHLIKTRGQQVTLRCSSQSGHNTVSWYQQALGQGPQFIFQYYREEENGRGNFPPRFSGLQFPNYSSELNVNALELDDSALYLCASSLSQVQGEAFFGQGTRLTVV.

The chain employs TRBV5-4 and TRBJ2-7; a weak D match, TRBD2 (6 bases). The germline CDR1 and CDR2 sequences are SGHNT and YYREEE (reference sequence). There are 13 residues in the CDR3. The V and J ends lost 3 bases and 2 bases respectively, with 9 bases between them. This CDR3 reads CASSSGVTYEQYF. The CDR3 coding sequence is TGTGCCAGCAGCTCGGGGGTTACCTACGAGCAGTACTTC.

The chain combines TRBV6-2 or TRBV6-3 with TRBJ1-5, with D possibly matching TRBD1 (5 bases). This CDR3 spans 16 amino acids. V was trimmed by 2 bases and J by 0 bases, leaving 11 bases between them. Germline V gene data show CDR1 as MNHEY and CDR2 as SVGEGT. The CDR3 DNA reads TGTGCCAGCAGTTACGGCGTCAGGGATAGCAATCAGCCCCAGCATTTT. It codes for CASSYGVRDSNQPQHF.

The sample holds one count of this clone. The chain couples TRBV27 to TRBJ2-1, with D perhaps TRBD1 (6 bases). Trimming took 4 bases from V and 7 from J, leaving 14 bases between them. Germline V gene sequence: CDR1 MNHEY, CDR2 SMNVEV (reference sequence). This CDR3 is built from 14 residues. The CDR3 reads CASSYQTGWNEQFF. The CDR3 DNA follows: TGTGCCAGCAGTTACCAGACAGGATGGAATGAGCAGTTCTTC.

The chain is built from TRBV29-1 and TRBJ1-2; D ambiguous. The germline V gene encodes CDR1 SQVTM and CDR2 ANQGSEA. The CDR3 runs to 14 residues. Trimming shortened V by 3 bases and J by 3 bases, and 14 bases separated the two germline ends. CDR3 residues: CSVELPSGDYGYTF. CDR3 DNA sequence: TGCAGCGTTGAGCTCCCTAGCGGCGACTATGGCTACACCTTC.

The rearrangement joins TRBV9 to TRBJ1-4; 8 bases fit TRBD1. Trimming cost V 4 bases and J 5 bases; bases outside gene matches: 4. The CDR3 consists of 14 residues. Germline CDR1 SGDLS, CDR2 YYNGEE. In DNA, the CDR3 is TGTGCCAGCAGCTCACAGGGGGTGAATGAAAAACTGTTTTTT. Translating gives CASSSQGVNEKLFF. Full variable domain (outside the CDR3, taken from reference TRBV9 and TRBJ1-4): DSGVTQTPKHLITATGQRVTLRCSPRSGDLSVYWYQQSLDQGLQFLIQYYNGEERAKGNILERFSAQQFPDLHSELNLSSLELGDSALYFCASSSQGVNEKLFFGSGTQLSVL.

The CDR3 nucleotides read TGTGCCAGCAGCGGGGGACTAGCGGGGGGAGCTAGCACAGATACGCAGTATTTT. This sequence encodes CASSGGLAGGASTDTQYF. V usage is TRBV7-9 and J usage is TRBJ2-3; 15 positions match TRBD2. The CDR3 extends over 18 amino acids. Germline V gene lookup returns CDR1 SEHNR and CDR2 FQNEAQ (reference sequence). Trimming took 5 bases from V and 0 from J; bases not matched to a gene: 6.

This chain uses TRBV29-1 with TRBJ2-3; tentative D call: TRBD1 (5 bases). Germline lookup yields CDR1 SQVTM and CDR2 ANQGSEA. V gave up 4 bases and J gave up 1 base, with 9 bases separating them. This CDR3 has 13 amino acids. As DNA, the CDR3 is TGCAGCGTTGTGGACACAGGCACAGATACGCAGTATTTT. Its protein is CSVVDTGTDTQYF.

The CDR3 spells CASSPGINKGYTF. CDR3 coding DNA: TGTGCCAGCAGTCCCGGGATCAATAAGGGCTACACCTTC. The chain combines TRBV6-5 with TRBJ1-2, with unresolved D. Trimming shortened V by 5 bases and J by 8 bases, and 15 bases separated the two germline ends. The CDR3 loop spans 13 amino acids. Germline V gene sequence: CDR1 MNHEY, CDR2 SVGAGI.

The chain uses TRBV5-4 and TRBJ2-5; TRBD1 aligns across 8 bases. The CDR3 has 13 residues. Losses at the gene ends were 5 bases for V and 3 bases for J; bases not matched to a gene: 3. Germline V gene sequence: CDR1 SGHNT, CDR2 YYREEE (reference sequence). This chain's CDR3 is CASRKDREETQYF. The CDR3 bases are TGTGCCAGCAGGAAGGACAGGGAAGAGACCCAGTACTTC.

The chain uses TRBV2 and TRBJ1-2; 7 bases fit TRBD1. Looked up from germline, CDR1 is SNHLY and CDR2 is FYNNEI. After removal of 7 bases from V and 2 bases from J, the junction contained 4 bases not matched to a gene. This CDR3 is 13 amino acids long. The CDR3 spells CASNTGANYGYTF. As DNA, the CDR3 is TGTGCCAGCAACACAGGGGCGAACTATGGCTACACCTTC.

The chain joins TRBV3-1 (or the pseudogene TRBV3-2) to TRBJ2-5, with unresolved D. Trimming cost V 2 bases and J 4 bases, with 8 bases left between them. Germline assignment: CDR1 LGHDT and CDR2 YNNKEL (reference sequence). This CDR3 has 13 amino acids. The CDR3 region has the DNA TGTGCCAGCAGCCAAAGCGTAGGAGAGACCCAGTACTTC. Translation: CASSQSVGETQYF.

The chain employs TRBV24-1 and TRBJ2-1; TRBD2 matches 8 bases. Germline trimming cut 5 bases from V and 7 bases from J; bases unmatched to any gene: 9. CDR1 is KGHDR, CDR2 SFDVKD, per germline. The CDR3 is 15 residues long. CDR3 bases: TGTGCCACCAGTGGCGTCGGGGGGGCGGGGAATGAGCAGTTCTTC. Translated, it gives CATSGVGGAGNEQFF.

V and J are TRBV5-1 and TRBJ1-6; 7 nucleotides agree with TRBD1. The CDR3 consists of 15 residues. Germline CDR1 reads SGHRS; CDR2 reads YFSETQ. With V trimmed by 5 bases and J by 6 bases, 8 bases remained unmatched. The CDR3 DNA is TGCGCCAGCAGTTACCGGGACAGAGGTAATTCACCCCTCCACTTT. Residues: CASSYRDRGNSPLHF.